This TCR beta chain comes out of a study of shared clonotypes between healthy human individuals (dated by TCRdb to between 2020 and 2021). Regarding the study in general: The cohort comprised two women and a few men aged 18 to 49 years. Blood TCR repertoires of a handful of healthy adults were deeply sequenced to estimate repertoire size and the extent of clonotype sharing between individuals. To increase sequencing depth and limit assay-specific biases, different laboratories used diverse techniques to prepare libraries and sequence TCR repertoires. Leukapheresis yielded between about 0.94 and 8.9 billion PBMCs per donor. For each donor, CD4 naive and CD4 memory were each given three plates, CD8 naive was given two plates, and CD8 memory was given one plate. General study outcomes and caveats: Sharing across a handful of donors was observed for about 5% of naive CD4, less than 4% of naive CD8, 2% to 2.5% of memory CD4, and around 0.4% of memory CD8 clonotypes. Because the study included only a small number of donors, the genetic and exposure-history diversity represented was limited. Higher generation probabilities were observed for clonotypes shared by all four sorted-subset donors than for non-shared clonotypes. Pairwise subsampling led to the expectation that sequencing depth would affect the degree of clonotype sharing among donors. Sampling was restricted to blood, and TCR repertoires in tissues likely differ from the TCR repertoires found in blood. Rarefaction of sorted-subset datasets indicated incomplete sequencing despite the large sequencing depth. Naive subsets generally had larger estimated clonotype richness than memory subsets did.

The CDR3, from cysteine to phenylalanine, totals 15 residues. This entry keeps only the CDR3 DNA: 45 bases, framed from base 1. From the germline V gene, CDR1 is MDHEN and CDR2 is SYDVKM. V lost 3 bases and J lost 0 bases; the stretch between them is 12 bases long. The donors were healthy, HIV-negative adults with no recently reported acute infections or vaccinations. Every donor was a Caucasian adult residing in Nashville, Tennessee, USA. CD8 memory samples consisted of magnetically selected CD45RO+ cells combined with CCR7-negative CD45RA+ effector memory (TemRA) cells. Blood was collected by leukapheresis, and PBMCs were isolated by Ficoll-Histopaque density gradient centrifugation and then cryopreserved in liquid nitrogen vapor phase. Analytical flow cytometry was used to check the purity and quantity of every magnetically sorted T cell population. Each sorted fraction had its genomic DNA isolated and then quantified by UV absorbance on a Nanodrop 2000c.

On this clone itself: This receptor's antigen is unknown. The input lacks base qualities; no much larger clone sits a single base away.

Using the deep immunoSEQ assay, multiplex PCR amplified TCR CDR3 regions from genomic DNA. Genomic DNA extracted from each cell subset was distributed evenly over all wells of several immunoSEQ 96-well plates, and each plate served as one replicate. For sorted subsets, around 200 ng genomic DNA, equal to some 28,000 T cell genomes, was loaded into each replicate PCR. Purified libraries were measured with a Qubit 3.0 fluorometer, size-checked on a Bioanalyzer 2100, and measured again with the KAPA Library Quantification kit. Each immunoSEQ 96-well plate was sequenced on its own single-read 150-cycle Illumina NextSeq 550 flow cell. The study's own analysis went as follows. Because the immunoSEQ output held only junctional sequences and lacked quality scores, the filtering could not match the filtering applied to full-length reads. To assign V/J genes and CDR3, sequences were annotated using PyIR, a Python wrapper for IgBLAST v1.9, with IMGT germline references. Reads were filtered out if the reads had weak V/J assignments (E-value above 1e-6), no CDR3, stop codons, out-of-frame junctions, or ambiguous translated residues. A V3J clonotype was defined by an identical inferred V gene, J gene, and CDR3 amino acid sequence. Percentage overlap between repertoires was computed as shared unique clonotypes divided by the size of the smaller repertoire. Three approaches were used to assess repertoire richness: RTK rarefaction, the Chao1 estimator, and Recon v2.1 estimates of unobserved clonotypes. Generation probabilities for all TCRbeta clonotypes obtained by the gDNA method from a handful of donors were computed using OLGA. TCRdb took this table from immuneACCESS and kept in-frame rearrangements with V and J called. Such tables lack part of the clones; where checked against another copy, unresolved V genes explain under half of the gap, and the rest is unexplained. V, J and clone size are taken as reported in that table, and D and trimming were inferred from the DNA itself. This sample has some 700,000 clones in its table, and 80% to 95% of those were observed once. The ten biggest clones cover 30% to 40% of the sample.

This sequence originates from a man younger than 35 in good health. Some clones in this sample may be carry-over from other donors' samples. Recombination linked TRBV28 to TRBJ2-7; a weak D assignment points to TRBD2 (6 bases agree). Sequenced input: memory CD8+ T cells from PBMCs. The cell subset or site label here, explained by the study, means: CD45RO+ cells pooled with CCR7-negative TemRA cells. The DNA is TGTGCCAGCAGTTTGTTTAGCGGTAGCTCCTACGAGCAGTACTTC. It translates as CASSLFSGSSYEQYF. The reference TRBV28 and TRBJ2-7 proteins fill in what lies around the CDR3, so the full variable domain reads DVKVTQSSRYLVKRTGEKVFLECVQDMDHENMFWYRQDPGLGLRLIYFSYDVKMKEKGDIPEGYSVSREKKERFSLILESASTNQTSMYLCASSLFSGSSYEQYFGPGTRLTVT.